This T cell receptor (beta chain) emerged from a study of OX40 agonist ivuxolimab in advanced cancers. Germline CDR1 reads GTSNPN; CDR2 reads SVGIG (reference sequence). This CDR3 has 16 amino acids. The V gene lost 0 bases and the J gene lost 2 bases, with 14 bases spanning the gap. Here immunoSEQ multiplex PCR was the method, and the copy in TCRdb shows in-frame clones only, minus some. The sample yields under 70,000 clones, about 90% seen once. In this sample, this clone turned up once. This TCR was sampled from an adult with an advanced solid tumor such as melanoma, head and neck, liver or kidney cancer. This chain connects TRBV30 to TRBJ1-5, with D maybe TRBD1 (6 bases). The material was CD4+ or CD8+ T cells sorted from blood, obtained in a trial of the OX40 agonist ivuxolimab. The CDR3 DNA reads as TGTGCCTGGAGTGTAAGGGGGGGTTCACGCAATCAGCCCCAGCATTTT. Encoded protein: CAWSVRGGSRNQPQHF.